This paragraph covers one T cell receptor beta chain sequence. Its specificity is unknown. With 2 bases removed from V and 6 bases from J, the gap between germline ends came to 14 bases. This CDR3 has 14 residues. In germline, CDR1 is SGHNT, CDR2 YYREEE (reference sequence). This entry comes from a study of cytotoxic CD8 clonotypes in ibrutinib-treated CLL. Whole-study context: Mean yields were nearly 260,000 productive templates and roughly 94,000 productive rearrangements per sample. Study-wide points: Treatment saw public clonotypes, which were uncommon, either contract or stay stable. The study found baseline clonality above age-matched healthy donors, tracking circulating CD8+ T-cell counts.

Target depth was 1 in 200,000 to 1 in 1 million T cells, about 10x per clonotype. TCRdb keeps only in-frame clones here, not all; method: immunoSEQ multiplex PCR. Of 150,000 to 250,000 clones listed, about two thirds were seen once; the top ten hold over 10%. The source material was PBMCs, sampled after 24 months of ibrutinib treatment. This chain joins TRBV5-4 and TRBJ1-2, with D possibly being TRBD1 (6 bases). This clonotype was sampled from a human donor with chronic lymphocytic leukemia. Here the CDR3 reads CASSFFQGFNGYTF. The CDR3, as DNA: TGTGCCAGCAGCTTTTTTCAGGGGTTTAATGGCTACACCTTC.